The source of this T cell receptor beta chain is a study of T-cell reconstitution after alpha-beta-depleted transplantation in children. This clonotype was counted between two and nine times. V lost 0 bases and J lost 8, with 10 bases in between. Germline CDR1 is SQVTM and CDR2 is ANQGSEA. This CDR3 is 13 amino acids long. Construction of the TCRbeta library involved unique molecular identifiers. One entry per CDR3 protein, called by TCRdb with MiXCR from the PCR reads. The sample has 350,000 to 400,000 distinct CDR3 sequences, 20% seen once. The sample was PBMCs from the stem cell graft donor, taken from the stem cell graft. The sequence derives from a human donor who donated a stem cell graft to a child with acute myeloid leukemia. The gene calls are TRBV29-1 and TRBJ1-4, with D hard to call. CDR3 nucleotides: TGCAGCGTTGAAGAGAACAGAGGGGAAAAACTGTTTTTT. This codes for CSVEENRGEKLFF.